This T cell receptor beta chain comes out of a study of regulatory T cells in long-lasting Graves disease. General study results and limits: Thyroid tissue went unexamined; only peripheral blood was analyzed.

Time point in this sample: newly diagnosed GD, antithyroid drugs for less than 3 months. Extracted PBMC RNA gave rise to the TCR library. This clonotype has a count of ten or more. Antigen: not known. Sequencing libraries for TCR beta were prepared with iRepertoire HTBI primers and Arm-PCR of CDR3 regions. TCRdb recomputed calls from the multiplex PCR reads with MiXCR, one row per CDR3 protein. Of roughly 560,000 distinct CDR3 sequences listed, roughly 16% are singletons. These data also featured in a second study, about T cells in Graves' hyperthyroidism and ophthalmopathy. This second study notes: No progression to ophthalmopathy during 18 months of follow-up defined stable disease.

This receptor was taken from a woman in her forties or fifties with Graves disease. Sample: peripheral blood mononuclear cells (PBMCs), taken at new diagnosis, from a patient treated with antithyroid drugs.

CDR3 amino acids: CASSAGLRNSPLHF. The CDR3 DNA reads as TGTGCCAGCAGTGCGGGCCTTCGTAATTCACCCCTCCACTTT. The V gene is TRBV27, the J gene TRBJ1-6; no reliable D call. The germline V and J ends were trimmed by 5 bases and 6 bases, with 11 bases remaining between them. The CDR3 extends over 14 amino acids. Per germline, CDR1 MNHEY and CDR2 SMNVEV (reference sequence).